A selection of T cell receptor beta chains follows, all from one sample in a study of identifying expanded T cells in peripheral blood. Generated by immunoSEQ multiplex PCR, the TCRdb table keeps only in-frame clones and is missing some. The sample has around 100,000 clones; 88% are singletons. The sequencing input was blood. The receptors were gathered from a person aged 18 to 75 in good health. Each CDR3 is given with its conserved first and last residue. D genes are given only for firm matches. Rows may omit the clone size; those that give it use once, few, many or a size class.

TRBJ2-1	.	.	TRBV7-9	CASSLGAGDWSEQFF	TGTGCCAGCAGCTTAGGGGCCGGGGATTGGAGTGAGCAGTTCTTC
TRBJ1-1	.	.	TRBV30	CASTRGGPEAFF	TGTGCCTCCACGAGGGGGGGCCCTGAAGCTTTCTTT
TRBJ2-7	TRBD2	.	TRBV6-5	CASSRAGGYEQYF	TGTGCCAGCAGTCGAGCGGGGGGTTACGAGCAGTACTTC
TRBJ1-5	.	.	TRBV2	CASSPSKSNQPQHF	TGTGCCAGCAGTCCCTCGAAAAGCAATCAGCCCCAGCATTTT
TRBJ2-7	TRBD1	.	TRBV5-1	CASSFLGTADYEQYF	TGCGCCAGCAGTTTCCTCGGGACAGCCGACTACGAGCAGTACTTC
TRBJ1-4	TRBD1	.	TRBV5-1	CASSFDREFNEKLFF	TGCGCCAGCAGCTTCGACAGGGAATTTAATGAAAAACTGTTTTTT
TRBJ2-5	TRBD2	.	TRBV4-2	CASSQVGTSGNQETQYF	TGTGCCAGCAGCCAGGTCGGGACTAGCGGGAACCAAGAGACCCAGTACTTC
TRBJ1-1	TRBD1	.	TRBV6-1	CASSVQGTEAFF	TGTGCCAGCAGTGTACAGGGGACTGAAGCTTTCTTT
TRBJ1-1	TRBD1	once	TRBV5-1	CASSLTGGGYTEAFF	TGCGCCAGCAGCTTAACAGGGGGCGGGTACACTGAAGCTTTCTTT
TRBJ2-2	.	.	TRBV19	CASTSDRLNTGELFF	.
TRBJ1-1	.	once	TRBV19	CASSTRGDTEAFF	TGTGCCAGTAGTACCCGGGGTGACACTGAAGCTTTCTTT
TRBJ2-2	TRBD2	.	TRBV7-2	CASSLDFGGSGGELFF	TGTGCCAGCAGCTTAGACTTCGGCGGGAGCGGCGGGGAGCTGTTTTTT
TRBJ2-6	.	.	TRBV5-1	CATSGAASSGANVLTF	TGCGCCACCTCTGGGGCAGCCTCCTCTGGGGCCAACGTCCTGACTTTC
TRBJ1-2	.	.	TRBV12-5	CASANPPFSGGYTF	TGTGCTAGTGCTAACCCACCGTTTTCTGGTGGCTACACCTTC
TRBJ2-2	.	.	TRBV2	CASLRGVYGELFF	TGTGCCAGCTTACGGGGAGTGTACGGGGAGCTGTTTTTT
TRBJ2-1	TRBD2	.	TRBV5-1	CASSLAGESYNEQFF	TGCGCCAGCAGCTTAGCGGGGGAGTCCTACAATGAGCAGTTCTTC
TRBJ2-5	TRBD2	.	TRBV13	CASSSALAGSLETQYF	TGTGCCAGCAGCTCAGCACTAGCGGGCTCATTGGAGACCCAGTACTTC
TRBJ2-7	.	few	TRBV7-9	CASSSFYEQYF	TGTGCCAGCAGCAGTTTCTACGAGCAGTACTTC
TRBJ1-3	.	.	TRBV30	CAWRDISSGNTIYF	TGTGCCTGGAGGGACATAAGTTCTGGAAACACCATATATTTT
TRBJ1-3	.	.	TRBV18	CASSPDSTSGNTIYF	TGTGCCAGCTCACCGGACAGCACCTCTGGAAACACCATATATTTT
TRBJ1-2	TRBD1	.	TRBV27	CASSFQGGGNYGYTF	TGTGCCAGCAGTTTCCAGGGGGGGGGTAACTATGGCTACACCTTC
TRBJ2-5	TRBD2	.	TRBV5-1	CASSLRTSGGARYQETQYF	TGCGCCAGCAGCCTTCGGACTAGCGGGGGCGCACGGTACCAAGAGACCCAGTACTTC
TRBJ1-2	.	.	TRBV7-2	CASSSPGGWDGYTF	TGTGCCAGCAGCTCCCCGGGGGGATGGGATGGCTACACCTTC